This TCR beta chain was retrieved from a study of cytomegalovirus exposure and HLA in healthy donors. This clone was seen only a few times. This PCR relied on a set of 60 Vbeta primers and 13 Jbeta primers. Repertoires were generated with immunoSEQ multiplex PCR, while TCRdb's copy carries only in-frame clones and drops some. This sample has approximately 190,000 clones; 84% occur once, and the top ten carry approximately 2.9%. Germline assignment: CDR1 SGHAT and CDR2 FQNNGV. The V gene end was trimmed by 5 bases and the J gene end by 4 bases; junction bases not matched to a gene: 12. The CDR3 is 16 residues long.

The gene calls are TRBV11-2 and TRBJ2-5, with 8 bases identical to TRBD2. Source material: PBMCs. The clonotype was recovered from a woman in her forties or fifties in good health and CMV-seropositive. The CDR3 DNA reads TGTGCCAGCAGCGATCGTAACGGGGGGGCCGCAGAGACCCAGTACTTC. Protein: CASSDRNGGAAETQYF.